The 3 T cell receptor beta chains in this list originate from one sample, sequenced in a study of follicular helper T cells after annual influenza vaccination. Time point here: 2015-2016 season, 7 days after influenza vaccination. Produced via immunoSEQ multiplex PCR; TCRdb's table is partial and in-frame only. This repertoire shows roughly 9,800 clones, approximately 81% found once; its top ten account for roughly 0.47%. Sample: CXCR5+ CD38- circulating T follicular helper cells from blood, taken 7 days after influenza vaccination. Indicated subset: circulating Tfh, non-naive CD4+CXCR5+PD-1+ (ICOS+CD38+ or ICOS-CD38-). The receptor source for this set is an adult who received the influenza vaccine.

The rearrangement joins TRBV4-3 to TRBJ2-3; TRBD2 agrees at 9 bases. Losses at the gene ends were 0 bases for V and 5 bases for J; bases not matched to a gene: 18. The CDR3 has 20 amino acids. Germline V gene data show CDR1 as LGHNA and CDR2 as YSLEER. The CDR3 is CASSQEIPRGAGGQLDTQYF. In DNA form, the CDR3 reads TGCGCCAGCAGCCAAGAAATCCCTCGGGGTGCGGGGGGGCAGCTAGATACGCAGTATTTT.

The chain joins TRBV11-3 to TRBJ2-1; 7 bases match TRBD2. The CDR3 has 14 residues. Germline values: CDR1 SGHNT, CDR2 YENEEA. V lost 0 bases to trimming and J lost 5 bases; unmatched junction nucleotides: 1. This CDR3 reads CASSLDRGDNEQFF. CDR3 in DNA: TGTGCCAGCAGCTTAGATCGGGGGGACAATGAGCAGTTCTTC.

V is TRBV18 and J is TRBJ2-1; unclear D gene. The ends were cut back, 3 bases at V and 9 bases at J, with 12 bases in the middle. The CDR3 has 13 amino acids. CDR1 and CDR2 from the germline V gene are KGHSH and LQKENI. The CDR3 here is CASSPESEREQFF. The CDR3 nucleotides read TGTGCCAGCTCACCCGAGAGCGAACGTGAGCAGTTCTTC.